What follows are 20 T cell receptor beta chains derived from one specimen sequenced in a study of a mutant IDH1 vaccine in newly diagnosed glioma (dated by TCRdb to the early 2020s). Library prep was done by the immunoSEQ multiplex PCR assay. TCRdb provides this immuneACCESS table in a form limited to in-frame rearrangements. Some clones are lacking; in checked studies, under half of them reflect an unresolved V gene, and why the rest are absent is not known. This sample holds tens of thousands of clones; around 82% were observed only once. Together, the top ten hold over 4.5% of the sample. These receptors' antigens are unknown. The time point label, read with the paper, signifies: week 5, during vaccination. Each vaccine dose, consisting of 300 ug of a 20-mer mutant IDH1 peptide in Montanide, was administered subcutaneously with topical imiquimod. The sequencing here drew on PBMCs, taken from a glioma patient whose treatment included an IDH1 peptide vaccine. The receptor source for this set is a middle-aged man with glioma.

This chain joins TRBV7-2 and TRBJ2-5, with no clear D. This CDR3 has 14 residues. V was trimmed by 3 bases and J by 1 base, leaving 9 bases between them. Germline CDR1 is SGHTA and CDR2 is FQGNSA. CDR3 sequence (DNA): TGTGCCAGCAGCTTCTTTGCCCTCCAAGAGACCCAGTACTTC. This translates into CASSFFALQETQYF. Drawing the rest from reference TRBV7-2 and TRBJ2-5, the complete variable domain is GAGVSQSPSNKVTEKGKDVELRCDPISGHTALYWYRQSLGQGLEFLIYFQGNSAPDKSGLPSDRFSAERTGGSVSTLTIQRTQQEDSAVYLCASSFFALQETQYFGPGTRLLVL.

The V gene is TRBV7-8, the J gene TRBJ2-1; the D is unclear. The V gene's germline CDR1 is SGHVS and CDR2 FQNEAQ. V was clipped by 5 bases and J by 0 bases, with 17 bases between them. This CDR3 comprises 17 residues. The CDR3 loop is CASSPYGGLSSYNEQFF. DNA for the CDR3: TGTGCCAGCAGCCCCTACGGCGGTCTGAGCTCCTACAATGAGCAGTTCTTC.

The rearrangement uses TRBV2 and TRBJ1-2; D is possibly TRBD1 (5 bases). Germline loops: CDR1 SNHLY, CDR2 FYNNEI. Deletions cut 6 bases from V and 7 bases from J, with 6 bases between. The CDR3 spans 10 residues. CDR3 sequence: CASRGRGYTF. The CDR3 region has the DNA TGTGCCAGCAGGGGACGTGGCTACACCTTC.

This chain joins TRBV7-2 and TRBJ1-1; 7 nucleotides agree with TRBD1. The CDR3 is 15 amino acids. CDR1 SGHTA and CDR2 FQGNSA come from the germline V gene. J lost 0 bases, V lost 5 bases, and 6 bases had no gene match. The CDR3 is CASSPHRGLNTEAFF. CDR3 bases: TGTGCCAGCAGCCCCCACAGGGGCCTGAACACTGAAGCTTTCTTT. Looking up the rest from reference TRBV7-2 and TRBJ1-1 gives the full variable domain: GAGVSQSPSNKVTEKGKDVELRCDPISGHTALYWYRQSLGQGLEFLIYFQGNSAPDKSGLPSDRFSAERTGGSVSTLTIQRTQQEDSAVYLCASSPHRGLNTEAFFGQGTRLTVV.

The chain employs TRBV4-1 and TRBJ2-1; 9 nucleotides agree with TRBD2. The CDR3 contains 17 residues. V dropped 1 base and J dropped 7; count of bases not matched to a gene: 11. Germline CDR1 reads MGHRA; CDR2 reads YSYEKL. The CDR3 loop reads CASSQAPRAGGQNEQFF. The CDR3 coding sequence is TGCGCCAGCAGCCAAGCCCCCCGAGCGGGGGGACAAAATGAGCAGTTCTTC.

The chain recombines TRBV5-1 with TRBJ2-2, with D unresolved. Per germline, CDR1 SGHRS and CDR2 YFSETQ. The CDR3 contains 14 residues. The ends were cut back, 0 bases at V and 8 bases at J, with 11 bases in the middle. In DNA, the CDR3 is TGCGCCAGCAGCTTGGGGACCCATGGTGGGGAGCTGTTTTTT. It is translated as CASSLGTHGGELFF.

CDR3 in amino acids: CASSLEVSDTQYF. The DNA of the CDR3 is TGTGCCAGCAGCTTAGAGGTCTCAGATACGCAGTATTTT. The chain recombines TRBV7-2 with TRBJ2-3; D is ambiguous. Trimming took off 1 base at V and 4 bases at J, with 6 bases between the two ends. This CDR3 is 13 amino acids long. Germline CDR1 reads SGHTA; CDR2 reads FQGNSA.

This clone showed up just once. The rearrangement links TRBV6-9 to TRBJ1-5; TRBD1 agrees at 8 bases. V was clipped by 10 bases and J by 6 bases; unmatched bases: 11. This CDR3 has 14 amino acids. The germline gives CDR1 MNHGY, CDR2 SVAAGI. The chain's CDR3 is CAISRTGKFQPQHF. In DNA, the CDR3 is TGTGCCATCTCTCGGACAGGGAAATTTCAGCCCCAGCATTTT.

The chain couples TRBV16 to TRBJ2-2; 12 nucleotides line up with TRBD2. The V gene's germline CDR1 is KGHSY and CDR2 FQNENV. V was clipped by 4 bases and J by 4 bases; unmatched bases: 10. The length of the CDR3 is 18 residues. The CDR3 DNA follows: TGTGCCAGCAGCCCGCCAACCTGGACTAGCGGGGTCACCGGGGAGCTGTTTTTT. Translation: CASSPPTWTSGVTGELFF.

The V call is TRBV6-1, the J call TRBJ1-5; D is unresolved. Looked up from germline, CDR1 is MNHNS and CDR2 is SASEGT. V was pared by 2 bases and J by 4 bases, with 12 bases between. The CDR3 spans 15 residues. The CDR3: CASSESAPLNQPQHF. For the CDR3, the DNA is TGTGCCAGCAGTGAAAGTGCGCCATTAAATCAGCCCCAGCATTTT.

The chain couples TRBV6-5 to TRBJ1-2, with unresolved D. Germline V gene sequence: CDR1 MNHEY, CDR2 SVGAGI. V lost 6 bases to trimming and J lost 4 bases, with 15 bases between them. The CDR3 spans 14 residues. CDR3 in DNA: TGTGCCAGCAGCGATCGTGGGAGGTCCTATGGCTACACCTTC. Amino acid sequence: CASSDRGRSYGYTF.

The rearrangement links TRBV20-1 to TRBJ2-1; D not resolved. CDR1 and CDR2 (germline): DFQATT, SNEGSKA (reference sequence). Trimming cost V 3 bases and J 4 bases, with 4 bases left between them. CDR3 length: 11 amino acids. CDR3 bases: TGCAGTGCTAGTGGGTACAATGAGCAGTTCTTC. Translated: CSASGYNEQFF.

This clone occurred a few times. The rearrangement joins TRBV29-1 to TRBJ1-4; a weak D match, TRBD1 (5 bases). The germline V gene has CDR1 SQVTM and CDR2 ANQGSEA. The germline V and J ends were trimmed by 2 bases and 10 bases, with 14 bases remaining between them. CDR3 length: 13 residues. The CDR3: CSVEWQGQGKLFF. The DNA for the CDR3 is TGCAGCGTTGAATGGCAGGGTCAAGGAAAACTGTTTTTT.

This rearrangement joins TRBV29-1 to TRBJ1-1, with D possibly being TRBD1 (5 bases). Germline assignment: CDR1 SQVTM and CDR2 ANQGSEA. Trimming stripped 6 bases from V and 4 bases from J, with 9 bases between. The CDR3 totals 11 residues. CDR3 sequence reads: CSVVRATEAFF. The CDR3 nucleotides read TGCAGCGTCGTCAGGGCCACTGAAGCTTTCTTT.

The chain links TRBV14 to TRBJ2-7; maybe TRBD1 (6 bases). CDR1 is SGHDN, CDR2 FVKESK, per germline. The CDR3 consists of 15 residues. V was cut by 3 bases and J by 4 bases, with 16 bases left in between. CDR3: CASSQIQGRPYEQYF. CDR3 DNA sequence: TGTGCCAGCAGCCAGATACAGGGCCGGCCATACGAGCAGTACTTC.

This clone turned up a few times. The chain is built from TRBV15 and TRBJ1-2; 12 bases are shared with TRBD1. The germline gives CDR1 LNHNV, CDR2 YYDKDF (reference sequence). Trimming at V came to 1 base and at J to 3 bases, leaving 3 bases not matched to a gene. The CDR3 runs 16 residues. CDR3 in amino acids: CATSRAGTGGHYGYTF. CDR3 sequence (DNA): TGTGCCACCAGCAGAGCGGGGACAGGGGGCCACTATGGCTACACCTTC.

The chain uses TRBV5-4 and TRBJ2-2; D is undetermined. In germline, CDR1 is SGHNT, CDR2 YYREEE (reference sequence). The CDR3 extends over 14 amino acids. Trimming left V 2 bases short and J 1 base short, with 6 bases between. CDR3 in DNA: TGTGCCAGCAGCTTAAACCAGAACACCGGGGAGCTGTTTTTT. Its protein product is CASSLNQNTGELFF. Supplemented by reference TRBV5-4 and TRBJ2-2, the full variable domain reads ETGVTQSPTHLIKTRGQQVTLRCSSQSGHNTVSWYQQALGQGPQFIFQYYREEENGRGNFPPRFSGLQFPNYSSELNVNALELDDSALYLCASSLNQNTGELFFGEGSRLTVL.

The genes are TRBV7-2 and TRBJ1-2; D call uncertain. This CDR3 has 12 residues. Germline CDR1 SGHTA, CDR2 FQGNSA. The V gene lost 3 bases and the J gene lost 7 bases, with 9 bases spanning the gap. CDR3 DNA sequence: TGTGCCAGCAGCTTTACGAGTAGTGGCTACACCTTC. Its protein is CASSFTSSGYTF.

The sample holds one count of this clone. CDR3 in DNA: TGTGCCTGGAACCAGGACAGGGGGCTTGTGAAAAACATTCAGTACTTC. Protein: CAWNQDRGLVKNIQYF. The gene calls are TRBV30 and TRBJ2-4; 11 positions match TRBD1. Per the germline V gene, CDR1 is GTSNPN and CDR2 is SVGIG (reference sequence). The CDR3 runs 16 residues. The V gene end was trimmed by 4 bases and the J gene end by 4 bases; junction bases not matched to a gene: 9.

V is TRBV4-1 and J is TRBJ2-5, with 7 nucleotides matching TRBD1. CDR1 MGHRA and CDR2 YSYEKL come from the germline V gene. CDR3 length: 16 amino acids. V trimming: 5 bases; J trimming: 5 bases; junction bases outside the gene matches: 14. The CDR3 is CASSYRQGSIGETQYF. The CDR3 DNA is TGCGCCAGCAGCTACCGACAGGGTAGTATCGGGGAGACCCAGTACTTC.